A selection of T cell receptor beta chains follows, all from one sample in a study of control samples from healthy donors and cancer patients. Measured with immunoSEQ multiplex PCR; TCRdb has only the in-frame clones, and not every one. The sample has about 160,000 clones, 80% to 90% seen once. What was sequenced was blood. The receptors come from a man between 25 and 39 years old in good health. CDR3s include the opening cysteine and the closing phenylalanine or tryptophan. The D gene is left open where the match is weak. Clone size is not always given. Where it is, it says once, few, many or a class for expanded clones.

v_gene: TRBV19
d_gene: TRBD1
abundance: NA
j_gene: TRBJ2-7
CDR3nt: TGTGCCAGTAGCTCGCCGTCGGACAGGGGCTACGAGCAGTACTTC
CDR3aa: CASSSPSDRGYEQYF

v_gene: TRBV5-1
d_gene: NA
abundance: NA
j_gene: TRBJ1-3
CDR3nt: TGCGCCAGCAGCTTTTCCGGGTCTGAGGGGTCTGGAAACACCATATATTTT
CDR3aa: CASSFSGSEGSGNTIYF

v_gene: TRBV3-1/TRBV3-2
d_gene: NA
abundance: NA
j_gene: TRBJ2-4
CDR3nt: TGTGCCAGCAGCCAAGTCACCGAGTTTAAGCTAGCCAAAAACATTCAGTACTTC
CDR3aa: CASSQVTEFKLAKNIQYF

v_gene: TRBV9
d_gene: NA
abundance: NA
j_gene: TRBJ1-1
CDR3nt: TGTGCCAGCAGCCTGGGGGGCCCCATGAACACTGAAGCTTTCTTT
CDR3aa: CASSLGGPMNTEAFF

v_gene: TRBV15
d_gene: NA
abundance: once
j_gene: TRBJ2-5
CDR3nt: TGTGCCACCAGCGGGGGGAACAGGGCGAGGACCCAGTACTTC
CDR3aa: CATSGGNRARTQYF

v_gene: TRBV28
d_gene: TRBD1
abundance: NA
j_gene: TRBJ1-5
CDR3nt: TGTGCCAGCAGACAGGGACAGGGCTCGCGGGCCCAGCATTTT
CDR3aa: CASRQGQGSRAQHF

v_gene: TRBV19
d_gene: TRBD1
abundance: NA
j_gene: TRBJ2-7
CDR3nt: TGTGCCAGTAGTATAGGGGACAGCTTCTACGAGCAGTACTTC
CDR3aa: CASSIGDSFYEQYF

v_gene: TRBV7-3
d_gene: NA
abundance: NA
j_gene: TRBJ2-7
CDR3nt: TGTGCCAGCAGCTTAACATACAGCTACGAGCAGTACTTC
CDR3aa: CASSLTYSYEQYF

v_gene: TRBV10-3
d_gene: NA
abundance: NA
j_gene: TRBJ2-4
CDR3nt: TGTGCCATCAGCCCCTCCCAGGGGAGCAAAAACATTCAGTACTTC
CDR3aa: CAISPSQGSKNIQYF

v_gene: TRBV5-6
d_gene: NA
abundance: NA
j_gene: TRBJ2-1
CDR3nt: TGTGCCAGCAGCACATCCGGGAAATGGTATAATGAGCAGTTCTTC
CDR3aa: CASSTSGKWYNEQFF

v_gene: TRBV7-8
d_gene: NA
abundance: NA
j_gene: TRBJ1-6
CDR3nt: TGTGCCAGCAGCTTAGGCCTTTATAATTCACCCCTCCACTTT
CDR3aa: CASSLGLYNSPLHF

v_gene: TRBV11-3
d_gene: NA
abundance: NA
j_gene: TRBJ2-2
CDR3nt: TGTGCCAGCAGCACGAGGGGAGCGAGGCTCACCGGGGAGCTGTTTTTT
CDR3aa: CASSTRGARLTGELFF

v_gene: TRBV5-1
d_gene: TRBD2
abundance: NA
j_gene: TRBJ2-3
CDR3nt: TGCGCCAGCAGCTTGACCGGACTAGCGGGAGAAGATACGCAGTATTTT
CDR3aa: CASSLTGLAGEDTQYF

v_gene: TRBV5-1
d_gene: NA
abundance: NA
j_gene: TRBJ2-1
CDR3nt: TGCGCCAGCAGCTTGAGGCAGCACTCCTACAATGAGCAGTTCTTC
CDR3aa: CASSLRQHSYNEQFF

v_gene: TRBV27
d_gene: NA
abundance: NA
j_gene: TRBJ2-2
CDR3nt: TGTGCCAGCAGTCTAGCGCTGAACACCGGGGAGCTGTTTTTT
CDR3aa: CASSLALNTGELFF

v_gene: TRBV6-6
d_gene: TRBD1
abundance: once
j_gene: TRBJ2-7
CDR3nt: TGTGCCAGCAGTTACAGGGGACAGGGTTACGAGCAGTACTTC
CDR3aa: CASSYRGQGYEQYF

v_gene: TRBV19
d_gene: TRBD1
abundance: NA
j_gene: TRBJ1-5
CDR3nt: TGTGCCAGTAGTAGGACAGGGGGTGTCATCGGGAGCAATCAGCCCCAGCATTTT
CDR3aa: CASSRTGGVIGSNQPQHF

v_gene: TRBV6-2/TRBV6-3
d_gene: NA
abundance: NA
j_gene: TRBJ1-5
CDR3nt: TGTGCCAGCAGCCACTGGAGTTTAAATCAGCCCCAGCATTTT
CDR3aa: CASSHWSLNQPQHF

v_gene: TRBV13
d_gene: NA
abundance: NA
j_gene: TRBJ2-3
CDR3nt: TGTGCCAGCAGCTCTGTAAGCACAGATACGCAGTATTTT
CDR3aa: CASSSVSTDTQYF

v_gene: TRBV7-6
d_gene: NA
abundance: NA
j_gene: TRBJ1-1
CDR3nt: TGTGCCAGCAGCTTATTATTGACGAACACTGAAGCTTTCTTT
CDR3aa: CASSLLLTNTEAFF

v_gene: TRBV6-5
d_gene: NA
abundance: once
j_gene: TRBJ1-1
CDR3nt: TGTGCCAGCAGTTACTCGGCCCAGGGGCCACCGACTGAAGCTTTCTTT
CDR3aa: CASSYSAQGPPTEAFF

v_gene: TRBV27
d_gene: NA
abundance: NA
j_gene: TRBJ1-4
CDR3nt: TGTGCCAGCAGTTTAGCAACTAATGAAAAACTGTTTTTT
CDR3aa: CASSLATNEKLFF